The entry below gives a single T cell receptor beta chain sequence along with its context. The antigen is undetermined. This record comes from a study of cytomegalovirus exposure and HLA in healthy donors. Germline V gene sequence: CDR1 MNHEY, CDR2 SMNVEV (reference sequence). The CDR3 has 11 amino acids. V shed 6 bases and J shed 8 bases, with 10 bases lying between them. TCRdb keeps only in-frame clones here, not all; method: immunoSEQ multiplex PCR. The table lists 90,000 to 130,000 clones, 89% of them singletons, with 1.9% in the top ten. The study, taken as a whole, reports: In vitro testing confirmed a few CMV-associated chains as specific for CMV antigens. One later analysis, an examination of the 100 to 150 validation repertoires, found that first-cohort TCR clusters tended to co-occur in them.

Sequenced material: PBMCs. The chain combines TRBV27 with TRBJ1-1; D unclear. The clonotype originates from a woman aged 18-29 years in good health and CMV-seronegative. The CDR3 nucleotides read TGTGCCAGCAGGTTGAGGTCAGAAGCTTTCTTT. This gives the protein CASRLRSEAFF.